The 5 T cell receptor beta chains given below trace back to one sample, sequenced in a study of CXCR3-negative and CXCR3-positive naive CD8 T cells. The authors prepared UMI-labeled TRB cDNA libraries by 5' RACE. For each CDR3 protein, TCRdb gives one entry from its re-call of the 5' RACE reads, without DNA. Its clone listing holds about 24,000 distinct CDR3 sequences. Specimen: naive CXCR3- CD8+ T cells from blood. Specified subset: CD45RO-CCR7+CD27+CD95- naive CD8+ T cells lacking CXCR3 (TNR3-). Receptor source: a human donor in good health. Some clones in this sample may be carry-over from other donors' samples.

The V and J genes are TRBV7-9 and TRBJ2-5; TCRdb's D gene call, TRBD2, goes unchecked for lack of DNA. Germline CDR1 is SEHNR and CDR2 is FQNEAQ (reference sequence). This CDR3 spans 11 amino acids. The CDR3 is CASSGGWSQYF.

This chain uses TRBV30 with TRBJ2-7; TCRdb outputs TRBD1, but without DNA this stays unchecked. CDR1 and CDR2 from the germline V gene are GTSNPN and SVGIG (reference sequence). This CDR3 has 14 amino acids. The CDR3 region is CAWDPGQGTYEQYF. The whole variable domain, filled in from reference TRBV30 and TRBJ2-7, reads SQTIHQWPATLVQPVGSPLSLECTVEGTSNPNLYWYRQAAGRGLQLLFYSVGIGQISSEVPQNLSASRPQDRQFILSSKKLLLSDSGFYLCAWDPGQGTYEQYFGPGTRLTVT.

The chain has TRBV4-1 and TRBJ2-1; TCRdb's D gene call, TRBD1, goes unchecked for lack of DNA. This CDR3 contains 14 residues. Germline CDR1 MGHRA, CDR2 YSYEKL. CDR3 loop: CASSPRQGLDEQFF.

The rearrangement uses TRBV7-9 and TRBJ2-2. The CDR3 length is 15 residues. Germline V gene data show CDR1 as SEHNR and CDR2 as FQNEAQ (reference sequence). CDR3 residues: CASSLEETNTGELFF. Looking up the rest from reference TRBV7-9 and TRBJ2-2 gives the full variable domain: DTGVSQNPRHKITKRGQNVTFRCDPISEHNRLYWYRQTLGQGPEFLTYFQNEAQLEKSRLLSDRFSAERPKGSFSTLEIQRTEQGDSAMYLCASSLEETNTGELFFGEGSRLTVL.

The rearrangement links TRBV7-9 to TRBJ2-7. The CDR3 is 11 residues long. From germline, CDR1 is SEHNR and CDR2 FQNEAQ (reference sequence). Here the CDR3 reads CASSQEYEQYF. The full variable domain, rest sourced from reference TRBV7-9 and TRBJ2-7, is DTGVSQNPRHKITKRGQNVTFRCDPISEHNRLYWYRQTLGQGPEFLTYFQNEAQLEKSRLLSDRFSAERPKGSFSTLEIQRTEQGDSAMYLCASSQEYEQYFGPGTRLTVT.